The clone carrying this T cell receptor (beta chain) was counted a few times. No antigen is known for it. Clones were sequenced by immunoSEQ multiplex PCR, and TCRdb holds only the in-frame ones, with some missing. Among approximately 110,000 clones listed, about 81% were seen once. V shed 6 bases and J 3 bases; nucleotides not matched to a gene: 3. Germline V lookup: CDR1 MNHEY, CDR2 SVGAGI. The CDR3 runs 13 residues. The sample belongs to a study of T cell responses to AZD1222 COVID-19 vaccine. The study, taken as a whole, reports: White British people made up most donors, females outnumbered males, and clonal diversity was possibly underestimated. Nearly half of spike-specific TCRs reportedly target unmutated variant regions. The span of vaccine-associated CD4 TCRs extended across spike, with dominance at 160-218 and 743-854. Only a handful of people who got AZD1222 tested seropositive at baseline.

The receptor was derived from an adult in good health. This specimen was peripheral blood, taken on day 0 of AZD1222 vaccination. The chain links TRBV6-5 to TRBJ1-1, with 8 nucleotides matching TRBD1. As DNA, the CDR3 is TGTGCCAGCAGCTTGACAGGGGACACTGAAGCTTTCTTT. This translates into CASSLTGDTEAFF.